Listed here are 10 T cell receptor beta chains from one sample, sequenced in a study of human T cells and chemical hapten exposure. TCRdb re-called the 5' RACE reads with MiXCR, one entry per CDR3 protein. The sample has some 150,000 distinct CDR3 sequences; roughly 4% are singletons. Researchers extracted total RNA from unfractionated whole blood. The receptors here all came from a female donor in good health.

This clonotype was seen many times. J is TRBJ2-7 and V is TRBV4-3; no reliable D call. CDR3 length equals 16 residues. CDR1 and CDR2 from the germline V gene are LGHNA and YSLEER. Trimming cost V 0 bases and J 6 bases, with 18 bases left between them. The CDR3 reads CASSQDRFTAVGEQYF. Here the CDR3 DNA reads TGCGCCAGCAGCCAAGATCGGTTTACCGCCGTTGGCGAGCAGTACTTC.

About this clonotype itself: Given a much more abundant clone one base away, this may be a read error. The chain links TRBV19 to TRBJ1-6, with 8 bases fitting TRBD1. CDR3 length equals 13 residues. Germline V gene sequence: CDR1 LNHDA, CDR2 SQIVND (reference sequence). CDR3: CASSDTGGSPLNF. As DNA, the CDR3 is TGTGCCAGTAGTGATACAGGGGGATCACCCCTCAACTTT.

This clonotype was seen repeatedly, ten times or more. The chain joins TRBV28 to TRBJ2-7, with 7 bases fitting TRBD2. In germline, CDR1 is MDHEN, CDR2 SYDVKM. The trim removed 10 bases at V and 0 bases at J, leaving 9 bases unmatched. CDR3 length equals 14 residues. CDR3 in DNA: TGTGCCACTTCCTCTGGCGGGAGCTCCTACGAGCAGTACTTC. This encodes CATSSGGSSYEQYF.

This clonotype was counted many times. The chain uses TRBV6-5 and TRBJ1-1; D perhaps matches TRBD1 (6 bases). The CDR3 contains 15 residues. Germline V lookup: CDR1 MNHEY, CDR2 SVGAGI. The V end lost 4 bases, the J end lost 1 base, and 13 bases lay between the germline ends. In DNA form, the CDR3 reads TGTGCCAGCAGTTCCTCCGGACAGAAGAACACTGAAGCTTTCTTT. It yields the protein CASSSSGQKNTEAFF.

This clonotype occurred many times. The rearrangement links TRBV12-3 or TRBV12-4 to TRBJ1-1; 8 bases line up with TRBD1. The V gene end was trimmed by 5 bases and the J gene end by 4 bases; junction bases not matched to a gene: 15. This CDR3 is built from 17 residues. CDR3 sequence (DNA): TGTGCCAGCAGTATACCGACAGGGGTTGAGGGTCGCACTGAAGCTTTCTTT. Translation gives CASSIPTGVEGRTEAFF.

There are many counts of this clonotype. The rearrangement joins TRBV5-4 to TRBJ1-2; D is undetermined. The CDR3 is 13 amino acids. Trimming removed 6 bases at V and 7 bases at J, with 16 bases between. Germline V CDR1 and CDR2: SGHNT, YYREEE (reference sequence). The CDR3 is CASTPGGLVGYTF. The DNA for the CDR3 is TGTGCCAGCACGCCTGGAGGTCTAGTTGGCTACACCTTC.

This clonotype has ten or more counts. The V gene is TRBV18, the J gene TRBJ1-1; D may be TRBD1 (5 bases). Germline assignment: CDR1 KGHSH and CDR2 LQKENI. This CDR3 has 14 residues. Trimming took 4 bases from V and 1 from J, leaving 10 bases between them. In DNA form, the CDR3 reads TGTGCCAGCTCACGGGGACGGGCGAACACTGAAGCTTTCTTT. Its translation is CASSRGRANTEAFF.

This sequence joins TRBV18 and TRBJ1-4, with TRBD1 as a possible D gene (6 bases). This CDR3 comprises 18 residues. Germline CDR1 and CDR2: KGHSH and LQKENI. V was trimmed by 4 bases and J by 7 bases, leaving 25 bases between them. CDR3: CASSRGDRTWSAGEKLFF. CDR3 coding DNA: TGTGCCAGCTCACGAGGCGACAGGACCTGGTCTGCGGGTGAAAAACTGTTTTTT.

The chain recombines TRBV3-1 with TRBJ1-5; TRBD1 is a possible D gene (6 bases). Germline V gene lookup returns CDR1 LGHDT and CDR2 YNNKEL (reference sequence). This CDR3 has 15 residues. Trimming cost V 1 base and J 4 bases, with 11 bases left between them. CDR3 sequence: CASSQGWQGNQPQHF. The CDR3 DNA reads TGTGCCAGCAGCCAAGGTTGGCAGGGGAATCAGCCCCAGCATTTT.

In regard to this clonotype: This may arise from a read error, as a much more abundant clone is one base away. The chain links TRBV7-2 to TRBJ1-3, with a tentative D call TRBD1 (6 bases). From germline, CDR1 is SGHTA and CDR2 FQGNSA. The CDR3 runs 16 residues. The V end was cut by 5 bases, the J end by 2 bases, with 16 bases between. CDR3 protein: CTSSRTRGGPGNTIYF. The CDR3 bases are TGTACCAGCAGCCGTACGAGGGGGGGCCCTGGAAACACCATATATTTT.